The TCR beta chain under discussion was sequenced for a study of blood T cell repertoires in COVID-19. As for the study in general: COVID-19 samples from acute and convalescent phases originated in the United States, Italy and Spain. T cells, B-cell-depleted T cells, or PBMCs supplied cDNA or gDNA.

This CDR3 contains 12 residues. CDR1 and CDR2 from the germline V gene are LNHNV and YYDKDF (reference sequence). V was clipped by 4 bases and J by 6 bases, with 10 bases between them. Authors' processing steps: Cell counts per sample came from amplifying reference gene primers. Measured with immunoSEQ multiplex PCR; TCRdb has only the in-frame clones, and not every one. D and trimming were read from the DNA, whereas the V and J calls and clone size are those reported in that table. The sample consists of 200,000 to 300,000 clones, 88% of them appearing once. Sequenced material: peripheral blood. The TCR comes from a human donor in a cohort sampled during active COVID-19. V usage is TRBV15 and J usage is TRBJ2-7; D gene unclear. CDR3: CATSKNLGEQYF. Written as DNA, the CDR3 is TGTGCCACCAGCAAAAACCTAGGCGAGCAGTACTTC.